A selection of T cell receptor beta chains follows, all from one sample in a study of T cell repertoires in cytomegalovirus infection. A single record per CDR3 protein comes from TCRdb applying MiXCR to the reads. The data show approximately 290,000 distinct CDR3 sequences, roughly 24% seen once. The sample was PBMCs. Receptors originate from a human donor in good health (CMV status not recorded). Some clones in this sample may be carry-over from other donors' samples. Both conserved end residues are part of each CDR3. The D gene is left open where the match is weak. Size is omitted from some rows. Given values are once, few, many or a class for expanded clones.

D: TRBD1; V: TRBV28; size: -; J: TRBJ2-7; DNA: TGTGCCAGCAGGGACCCGGGACAGAACTACGAGCAGTACTTC; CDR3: CASRDPGQNYEQYF
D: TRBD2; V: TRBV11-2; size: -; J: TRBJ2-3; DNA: TGTGCCAGCAGCCGTAGCGGGAGGGTAACAGATACGCAGTATTTT; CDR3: CASSRSGRVTDTQYF
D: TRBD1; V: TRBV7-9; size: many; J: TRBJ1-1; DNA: TGTGCCAGCAGCGTCCATACGAGGGGGCTGGGAACTGAAGCTTTCTTT; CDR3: CASSVHTRGLGTEAFF
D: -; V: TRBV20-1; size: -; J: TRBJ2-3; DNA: TGCAGTGCTAGGACTAGGAAGGGCACAGATACGCAGTATTTT; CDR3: CSARTRKGTDTQYF
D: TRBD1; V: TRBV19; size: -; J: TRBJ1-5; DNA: TGTGCCAGTAGGGCGACAGGGCGTAGCAATCAGCCCCAGCATTTT; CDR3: CASRATGRSNQPQHF
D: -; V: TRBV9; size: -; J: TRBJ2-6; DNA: TGTGCCAGCAGCGTAGCTACGGGTGGCGTCCTGACTTTC; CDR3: CASSVATGGVLTF
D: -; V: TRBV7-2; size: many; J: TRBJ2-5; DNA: TGTGCCAGCAGCGCCGAGCTCCAAGAGACCCAGTACTTC; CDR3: CASSAELQETQYF
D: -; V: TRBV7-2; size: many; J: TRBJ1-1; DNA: TGTGCCAGCAGCCTTACAGGGCCCACTGAAGCTTTCTTT; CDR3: CASSLTGPTEAFF
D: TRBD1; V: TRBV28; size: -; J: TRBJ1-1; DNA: TGTGCCAGCAGTACAGGGGGGGGGACCAGGGCTTTCTTT; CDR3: CASSTGGGTRAFF
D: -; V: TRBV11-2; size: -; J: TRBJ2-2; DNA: TGTGCCAGCACCCAGGGGCCCGGGGAGCTGTTTTTT; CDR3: CASTQGPGELFF
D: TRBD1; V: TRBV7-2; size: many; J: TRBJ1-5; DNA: TGTGCCAGCAGCTTAGCACAGGGGAGTCAGCCCCAGCATTTT; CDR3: CASSLAQGSQPQHF
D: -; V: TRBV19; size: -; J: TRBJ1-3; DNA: TGTGCCAGTACTGCAGGGAGCTCTGGAAACACCATATATTTT; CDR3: CASTAGSSGNTIYF
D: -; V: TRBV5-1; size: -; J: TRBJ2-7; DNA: TGCGCCAGCAGCTTGGATAGCCGGATCTCCTACGAGCAGTACTTC; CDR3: CASSLDSRISYEQYF
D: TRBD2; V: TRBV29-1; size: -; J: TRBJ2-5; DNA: TGCAGCGTTGACAAGGGGACTAGCGGAGAGACCCAGTACTTC; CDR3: CSVDKGTSGETQYF
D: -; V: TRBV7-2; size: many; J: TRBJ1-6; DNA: TGTGCCAGCAGCTTTCAGGGAACCTATAATTCACCCCTCCACTTT; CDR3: CASSFQGTYNSPLHF
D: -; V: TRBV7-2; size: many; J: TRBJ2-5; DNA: TGTGCCAGCAGCTTATCCTCGGGAGAGACCCAGTACTTC; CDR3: CASSLSSGETQYF
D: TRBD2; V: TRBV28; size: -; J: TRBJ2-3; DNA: TGTGCCAGCAGTTCACCCCCTAGCGGGAGTTACCCCACAGATACGCAGTATTTT; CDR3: CASSSPPSGSYPTDTQYF
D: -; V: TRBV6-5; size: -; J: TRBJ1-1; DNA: TGTGCCAGCAGTTACTCGCAGGTGACCACTGAAGCTTTCTTT; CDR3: CASSYSQVTTEAFF
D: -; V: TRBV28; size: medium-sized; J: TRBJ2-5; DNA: TGTGCCAGCAGTTTGCCAAGCGGCGAAGAGACCCAGTACTTC; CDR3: CASSLPSGEETQYF
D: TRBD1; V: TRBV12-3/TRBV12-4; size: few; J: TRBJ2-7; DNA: TGTGCCAGCAACCAAGACAGGGTTGGAGAGCAGTACTTC; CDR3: CASNQDRVGEQYF
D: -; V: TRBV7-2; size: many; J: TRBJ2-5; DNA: TGTGCCAGCAGCTTATTCATCGGACAACCGTCAGAGACCCAGTACTTC; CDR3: CASSLFIGQPSETQYF
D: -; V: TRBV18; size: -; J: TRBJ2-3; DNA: TGTGCCAGCTCACCACCGGGGGCGGGAGATACGCAGTATTTT; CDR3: CASSPPGAGDTQYF
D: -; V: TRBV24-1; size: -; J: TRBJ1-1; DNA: TGTGCCACCAGTGGGGGAGCTTCTGAAGCTTTCTTT; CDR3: CATSGGASEAFF
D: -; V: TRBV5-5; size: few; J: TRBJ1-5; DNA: TGTGCCAGCAGCTTGACGGCCGATACCTACAATCAGCCCCAGCATTTT; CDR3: CASSLTADTYNQPQHF
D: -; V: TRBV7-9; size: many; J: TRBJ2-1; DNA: TGTGCCAGCACCCCTTTCAGGACTCCGAACAATGAGCAGTTCTTC; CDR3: CASTPFRTPNNEQFF
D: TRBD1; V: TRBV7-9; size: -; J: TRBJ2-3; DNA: TGTGCCAGCAGCGCAATGACAGGGGGCGCCTGGTCTCTTAACACAGATACGCAGTATTTT; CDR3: CASSAMTGGAWSLNTDTQYF
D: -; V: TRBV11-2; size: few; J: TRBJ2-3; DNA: TGTGCCAGCAGCTTAGGGCTAACTAGCACAGATACGCAGTATTTT; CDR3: CASSLGLTSTDTQYF
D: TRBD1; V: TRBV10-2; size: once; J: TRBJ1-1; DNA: TGCGCCAGCAGTGCTCAGGGGGGAACTGAAGCTTTCTTT; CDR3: CASSAQGGTEAFF
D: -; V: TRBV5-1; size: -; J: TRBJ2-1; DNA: TGCGCCAGCAGCGTTCAGGGGAGGGTCTACAATGAGCAGTTCTTC; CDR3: CASSVQGRVYNEQFF
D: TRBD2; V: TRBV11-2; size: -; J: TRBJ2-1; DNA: TGTGCCAGCAGCTTAGACCGGGACAGACTAGCGGGCATCTCCTACAATGAGCAGTTCTTC; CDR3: CASSLDRDRLAGISYNEQFF
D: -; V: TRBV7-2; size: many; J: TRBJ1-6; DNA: TGTGCCACAGGTGTCTCCTATAATTCACCCCTCCACTTT; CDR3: CATGVSYNSPLHF
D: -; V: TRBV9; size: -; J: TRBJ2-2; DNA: TGTGCCAGCAGCGTAGAGGGGCGTGGCACCGGGGAGCTGTTTTTT; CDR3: CASSVEGRGTGELFF
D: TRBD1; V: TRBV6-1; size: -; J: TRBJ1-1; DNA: TGTGCCAGCAACTCAGGGGGCGGGACTGAAGCTTTCTTT; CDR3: CASNSGGGTEAFF
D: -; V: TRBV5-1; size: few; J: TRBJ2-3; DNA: TGCGCCAGCAGCTTGGACTTCGCAGGGGCCACAGATACGCAGTATTTT; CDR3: CASSLDFAGATDTQYF
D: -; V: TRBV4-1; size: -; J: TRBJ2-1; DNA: TGCGCCAGCAGCCAAGGGGCTTACAATGAGCAGTTCTTC; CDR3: CASSQGAYNEQFF
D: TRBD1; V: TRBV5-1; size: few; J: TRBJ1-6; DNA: TGCGCCAGCAGCGGCAACAGGGGGAGGACACCCCTCCACTTT; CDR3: CASSGNRGRTPLHF